This TCR beta chain was observed in a study of identical twins. This clonotype was counted at least ten times. Template switching, a step in the protocol, added a universal primer site, and cDNA carried unique molecular identifiers. TCRdb independently ran MiXCR on the 5' RACE reads; one entry per CDR3 protein. The table includes 350,000 to 400,000 distinct CDR3 sequences, around 9% detected once. The CDR3 contains 17 residues. The sequenced material came from naive T cells sorted from blood. The chain links TRBV21-1 to TRBJ1-2; the D call of TRBD1 is as the table states it, not checked on the DNA. TRBV21-1 represents a pseudogene. This receptor was identified in a woman aged 45-59 years in good health. The CDR3 sequence is CASSKEWDEKLNYGYTF. CDR3 in DNA: TGTGCCAGCAGCAAAGAGTGGGACGAAAAATTAAACTATGGCTACACCTTC.